Following are 28 T cell receptor beta chains from one sample sequenced in a study of vaccination and CD4 T cells after COVID-19. The Oncomine TCR Beta short-read assay was applied to DNA of cultured CD4+ T cells. TCRdb reprocessed the PCR reads with MiXCR, giving one entry per CDR3 protein. In the table there are roughly 20,000 distinct CDR3 sequences, under 70% of which are singletons. Their antigen targets remain unknown. Treatment denoted: approximately 9-day PBMC culture with coronavirus spike peptide pools or control peptides (ViraFEST assay). Source material: CD4+ T cells from blood, cultured in vitro. The source of these receptors is a human donor who had recovered from COVID-19.

The chain combines TRBV28 with TRBJ2-7, with 8 bases identical to TRBD1. The CDR3 has 15 residues. Per germline, CDR1 MDHEN and CDR2 SYDVKM. Trimming took 8 bases from V and 9 from J; bases not matched to a gene: 18. CDR3 residues: CASGTGGTGALTQYF. DNA of the CDR3: TGTGCCAGCGGAACCGGTGGGACAGGTGCTTTAACGCAGTACTTC.

V is TRBV11-2 and J is TRBJ1-5, with D hard to call. Germline assignment: CDR1 SGHAT and CDR2 FQNNGV. V shed 6 bases and J shed 7 bases, with 13 bases lying between them. The CDR3 extends over 13 amino acids. The CDR3 DNA is TGTGCCAGCAGTTTAAGTTGGGAACAGCCCCAGCATTTT. As protein: CASSLSWEQPQHF.

The genes are TRBV5-4 and TRBJ1-3; 8 positions agree with TRBD1. The V segment lost 9 bases and the J segment 0 bases; nucleotides outside the gene matches: 5. Germline CDR1 is SGHNT and CDR2 is YYREEE (reference sequence). CDR3 length equals 14 residues. Here the CDR3 reads CATRDRRSGNTIYF. The CDR3, as DNA: TGTGCCACCCGGGACAGGCGCTCTGGAAACACCATATATTTT.

This clonotype turned up a few times. The chain has TRBV5-4 and TRBJ1-2; perhaps TRBD1 as D (6 bases). CDR3 length: 15 residues. Germline CDR1 and CDR2: SGHNT and YYREEE (reference sequence). V shed 0 bases and J shed 1 base, with 10 bases lying between them. In DNA, the CDR3 is TGTGCCAGCAGCTTGGCCGGAGGGGGTAACTATGGCTACACCTTC. This encodes CASSLAGGGNYGYTF.

The CDR3, as DNA: TGCAGTGCCCTGATCCAAGAGACCCAGTACTTC. Residues: CSALIQETQYF. This rearrangement joins TRBV20-1 to TRBJ2-5; the D is unclear. Between the trimmed V and J ends, which lost 6 bases and 1 base, there was a span of 6 bases. This CDR3 has 11 residues. Germline assignment: CDR1 DFQATT and CDR2 SNEGSKA (reference sequence).

V gene TRBV7-2 combines with J gene TRBJ1-5; TRBD1 might be the D (6 bases). V was pared by 0 bases and J by 4 bases, with 7 bases between. Germline V CDR1 and CDR2: SGHTA, FQGNSA. The CDR3 extends over 14 amino acids. CDR3 protein: CASSLARGNQPQHF. The CDR3, as DNA: TGTGCCAGCAGCTTAGCTAGGGGGAATCAGCCCCAGCATTTT. The entire variable domain, with the rest obtained from reference TRBV7-2 and TRBJ1-5, is as follows: GAGVSQSPSNKVTEKGKDVELRCDPISGHTALYWYRQSLGQGLEFLIYFQGNSAPDKSGLPSDRFSAERTGGSVSTLTIQRTQQEDSAVYLCASSLARGNQPQHFGDGTRLSIL.

This chain uses TRBV7-2 with TRBJ2-7; 11 bases are a match to TRBD1. V was pared by 1 base and J by 3 bases, with 2 bases of the junction left unmatched. Germline loops: CDR1 SGHTA, CDR2 FQGNSA. CDR3 length: 15 amino acids. In DNA, the CDR3 is TGTGCCAGCAGCTTAGGGACAGGGGGCTTCTACGAGCAGTACTTC. This encodes CASSLGTGGFYEQYF. Full variable domain (outside the CDR3, taken from reference TRBV7-2 and TRBJ2-7): GAGVSQSPSNKVTEKGKDVELRCDPISGHTALYWYRQSLGQGLEFLIYFQGNSAPDKSGLPSDRFSAERTGGSVSTLTIQRTQQEDSAVYLCASSLGTGGFYEQYFGPGTRLTVT.

This rearrangement joins TRBV11-1 to TRBJ2-4; D is perhaps TRBD1 (6 bases). The CDR3 length is 14 residues. Germline assignment: CDR1 SGHAT and CDR2 FQDESV (reference sequence). V lost 5 bases and J 1 base, leaving 9 bases between the germline ends. CDR3 in amino acids: CASSQGQAKNIQYF. CDR3 coding DNA: TGTGCCAGCAGCCAAGGACAGGCCAAAAACATTCAGTACTTC. The variable domain in full, completed from reference TRBV11-1 and TRBJ2-4, reads EAEVAQSPRYKITEKSQAVAFWCDPISGHATLYWYRQILGQGPELLVQFQDESVVDDSQLPKDRFSAERLKGVDSTLKIQPAELGDSAMYLCASSQGQAKNIQYFGAGTRLSVL.

V is TRBV19 and J is TRBJ1-5; weak D call: TRBD1 (6 bases). There are 14 residues in the CDR3. V lost 5 bases, J lost 9 bases, and 17 bases lay in between. In germline, CDR1 is LNHDA, CDR2 SQIVND (reference sequence). CDR3 amino acids: CASSGGIVARPQHF. The CDR3 DNA sequence: TGTGCCAGTAGTGGGGGCATTGTAGCCCGGCCCCAGCATTTT.

The sample holds one count of this clonotype. This chain joins TRBV30 and TRBJ2-2; D possibly uses TRBD1 or TRBD2 (5 bases each). Trimming took 0 bases from V and 7 from J, leaving 15 bases between them. The germline gives CDR1 GTSNPN, CDR2 SVGIG (reference sequence). This CDR3 comprises 15 residues. CDR3 in DNA: TGTGCCTGGAGTGTACAACCAGGGAGTATCGGGGAGCTGTTTTTT. Protein product: CAWSVQPGSIGELFF. The complete variable domain, with remaining parts taken from reference TRBV30 and TRBJ2-2, reads SQTIHQWPATLVQPVGSPLSLECTVEGTSNPNLYWYRQAAGRGLQLLFYSVGIGQISSEVPQNLSASRPQDRQFILSSKKLLLSDSGFYLCAWSVQPGSIGELFFGEGSRLTVL.

The CDR3 sequence: CASSPYQETQYF. The CDR3 bases are TGTGCCAGCTCACCTTATCAAGAGACCCAGTACTTC. This chain uses TRBV18 with TRBJ2-5; D unclear. The germline V gene encodes CDR1 KGHSH and CDR2 LQKENI. Trimming pared 3 bases from V and 2 bases from J, leaving 4 bases between. The CDR3 sequence is 12 residues long.

CDR3 sequence (DNA): TGTGCCAGTAGTTCCAGCAGGGGATCGAATTCACCCCTCCACTTT. Translated: CASSSSRGSNSPLHF. This rearrangement joins TRBV19 to TRBJ1-6, with a tentative D call TRBD1 (6 bases). This CDR3 has 15 residues. CDR1 is LNHDA and CDR2 is SQIVND in the germline V gene (reference sequence). Trimming removed 5 bases from V and 7 bases from J, with 15 bases in between.

The V and J genes are TRBV12-3 or TRBV12-4 and TRBJ1-4, with 8 bases fitting TRBD1. Unmatched junction bases numbered 11, after V lost 5 bases and J lost 6 bases. CDR3 size: 16 residues. CDR3 nucleotide sequence: TGTGCCAGCAGTGGCGACAGGGGCCGGGGAGATGAAAAACTGTTTTTT. Translated, it gives CASSGDRGRGDEKLFF.

The J gene is TRBJ1-5, the V gene TRBV19; D may be TRBD1 (6 bases). CDR1 and CDR2 (germline): LNHDA, SQIVND (reference sequence). Trimming stripped 5 bases from V and 0 bases from J, with 17 bases between. This CDR3 has 17 amino acids. The CDR3 spells CASSSADRRDSNQPQHF. CDR3 nucleotide sequence: TGTGCCAGTAGTTCCGCTGACAGGAGAGATAGCAATCAGCCCCAGCATTTT.

This clonotype has just a few counts. The chain employs TRBV15 and TRBJ2-5, with TRBD2 identical over 7 bases. V lost 0 bases and J lost 5; bases outside the gene matches: 6. The V gene's germline CDR1 is LNHNV and CDR2 YYDKDF (reference sequence). The CDR3 runs to 15 residues. DNA for the CDR3: TGTGCCACCAGCAGAGAGGGGGGGACCGGGGAGACCCAGTACTTC. Amino acid sequence: CATSREGGTGETQYF.

The rearrangement joins TRBV20-1 to TRBJ2-5, with TRBD1 matching over 9 bases. This CDR3 has 13 residues. CDR1 and CDR2 from the germline V gene are DFQATT and SNEGSKA (reference sequence). CDR3 coding DNA: TGCAGGGTCCTACCGGACAGGGGAGAGACCCAGTACTTC. The encoded protein is CRVLPDRGETQYF.

This clonotype is classed as large (0.1 to 1%). The chain recombines TRBV18 with TRBJ1-5; D ambiguous. Germline V CDR1 and CDR2: KGHSH, LQKENI. V was pared by 5 bases and J by 5 bases, with 13 bases between. The CDR3 loop spans 14 amino acids. The CDR3 nucleotides are TGTGCCAGCTCAGGACGCCCCCGGGATCAGCCCCAGCATTTT. It specifies CASSGRPRDQPQHF.

The chain carries TRBV6-1 and TRBJ2-7, with 11 bases identical to TRBD1. The CDR3 is made up of 19 amino acids. V lost 0 bases to trimming and J lost 1 base; unmatched junction nucleotides: 11. Per the germline V gene, CDR1 is MNHNS and CDR2 is SASEGT. CDR3 nucleotides: TGTGCCAGCAGTGAAGCGCTTCCGTCGGGGGACAGGGGGTCCTACGAGCAGTACTTC. It translates to CASSEALPSGDRGSYEQYF.

As DNA, the CDR3 is TGTGCCAGCAGGTCGACACCTGGAAACACCATATATTTT. As protein: CASRSTPGNTIYF. The V call is TRBV6-2 or TRBV6-3, the J call TRBJ1-3; no clear D. The germline CDR1 and CDR2 sequences are MNHEY and SVGEGT. Trimming left V 6 bases short and J 2 bases short, with 8 bases between. The CDR3 spans 13 residues.

The chain joins TRBV2 to TRBJ2-3, with TRBD2 matching over 14 bases. The junction had 3 bases not matched to a gene; V was cut back by 1 base and J by 0 bases. Germline V CDR1 and CDR2: SNHLY, FYNNEI. The CDR3 consists of 18 residues. The CDR3 is CASSEGLAGGTSTDTQYF. CDR3 nucleotides: TGTGCCAGCAGTGAAGGACTAGCGGGGGGGACTAGCACAGATACGCAGTATTTT.

This clonotype was seen a single time. V is TRBV4-1 and J is TRBJ1-2, with 9 bases lining up with TRBD1. J was trimmed by 5 bases and V by 1 base; bases with no gene match: 23. In germline, CDR1 is MGHRA, CDR2 YSYEKL. The CDR3 runs 21 residues. CDR3 amino acids: CASSQVPPDRGTRRTRYGYTF. In DNA, the CDR3 is TGCGCCAGCAGCCAAGTGCCCCCGGACAGGGGTACACGTCGAACGAGATATGGCTACACCTTC.

This clonotype turned up a few times. The chain couples TRBV6-5 to TRBJ1-1; possibly TRBD1 for D (6 bases). Germline V gene lookup returns CDR1 MNHEY and CDR2 SVGAGI. Trimming removed 2 bases at V and 6 bases at J, with 19 bases between. The CDR3 sequence is 16 residues long. CDR3 amino acids: CASSYRSPGEGAEAFF. In nucleotides, the CDR3 is TGTGCCAGCAGTTACCGAAGCCCCGGGGAGGGGGCTGAAGCTTTCTTT.

This clonotype was detected only a few times. The CDR3 region has the DNA TGTGCCAGTAGTATGCGGCCCGGGAGGATGGGAGATACGCAGTATTTT. Translated: CASSMRPGRMGDTQYF. This chain links TRBV19 with TRBJ2-3, with 7 positions matching TRBD2. Germline trimming cut 3 bases from V and 5 bases from J; bases unmatched to any gene: 11. Germline loops: CDR1 LNHDA, CDR2 SQIVND (reference sequence). CDR3 length: 16 amino acids.

Turning to this clonotype: An end of the junction does not agree with germline; a read error may underlie this. CDR3 loop: CASSTSGGGSETQYF. The CDR3 nucleotides read TGTGCTAGCAGTACCAGTGGGGGAGGATCTGAGACCCAGTACTTC. The chain combines TRBV7-7 with TRBJ2-5; a possible D gene is TRBD2 (6 bases). The germline V gene has CDR1 SSHAT and CDR2 FNYEAQ (reference sequence). The CDR3 contains 15 residues.

The chain carries TRBV6-1 and TRBJ2-3; possibly TRBD2 for D (6 bases). Germline V gene data show CDR1 as MNHNS and CDR2 as SASEGT. Between the trimmed V and J ends, which lost 4 bases and 6 bases, there was a span of 14 bases. This CDR3 region has 14 residues. The CDR3, as DNA: TGTGCCAGCAGTGTTCGAGCGGGCGAGGATACGCAGTATTTT. Amino acids: CASSVRAGEDTQYF.

The genes are TRBV27 and TRBJ2-3, with unresolved D. The CDR3 is made up of 14 amino acids. The germline V and J ends were trimmed by 4 bases and 2 bases, with 10 bases remaining between them. Looked up from germline, CDR1 is MNHEY and CDR2 is SMNVEV (reference sequence). The CDR3 region has the DNA TGTGCCAGCAGTTCAGCACAGATCACAGATACGCAGTATTTT. It encodes CASSSAQITDTQYF.

This clonotype was observed a handful of times. The chain has TRBV14 and TRBJ2-7; D may match TRBD1 or TRBD2 (6 bases each). Germline V gene lookup returns CDR1 SGHDN and CDR2 FVKESK. Trimming took 5 bases from V and 6 from J, leaving 23 bases between them. The CDR3 length is 16 residues. This CDR3 is CASSVTTGGRSSEQYF. The CDR3 bases are TGTGCCAGCAGCGTAACAACCGGGGGCCGGAGTAGCGAGCAGTACTTC.

This clonotype was picked up a small number of times. The chain carries TRBV23-1 and TRBJ2-6; TRBD1 aligns across 8 bases. TRBV23-1 is labeled an ORF, and its function is uncertain. The CDR3 is 17 residues long. Trimming took 2 bases from V and 2 from J; bases not matched to a gene: 5. CDR3 bases: TGCGCCAGCAGTCAAGGACAGGGACCTGCTGGGGCCAACGTCCTGACTTTC. It codes for CASSQGQGPAGANVLTF.